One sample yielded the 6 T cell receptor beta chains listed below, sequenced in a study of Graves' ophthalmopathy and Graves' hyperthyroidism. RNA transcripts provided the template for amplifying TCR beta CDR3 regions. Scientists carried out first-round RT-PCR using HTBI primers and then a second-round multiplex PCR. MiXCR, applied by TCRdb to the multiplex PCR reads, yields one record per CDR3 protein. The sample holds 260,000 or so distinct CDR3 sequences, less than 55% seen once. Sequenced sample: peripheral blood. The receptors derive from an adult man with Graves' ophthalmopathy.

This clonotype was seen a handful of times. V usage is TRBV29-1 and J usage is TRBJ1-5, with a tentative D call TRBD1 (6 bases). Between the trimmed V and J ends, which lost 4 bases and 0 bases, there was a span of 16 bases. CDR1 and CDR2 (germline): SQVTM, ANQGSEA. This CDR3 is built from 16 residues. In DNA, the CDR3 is TGCAGCGTTGGGGGGGCCCGAGGGGATAGCAATCAGCCCCAGCATTTT. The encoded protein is CSVGGARGDSNQPQHF.

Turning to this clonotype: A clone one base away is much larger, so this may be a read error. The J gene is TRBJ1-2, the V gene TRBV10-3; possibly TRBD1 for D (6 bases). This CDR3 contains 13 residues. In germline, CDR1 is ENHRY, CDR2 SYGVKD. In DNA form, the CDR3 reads TGTGCCGTCAGTGAGTCGCAGGGGCTTGGCTACACCTTC. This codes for CAVSESQGLGYTF.

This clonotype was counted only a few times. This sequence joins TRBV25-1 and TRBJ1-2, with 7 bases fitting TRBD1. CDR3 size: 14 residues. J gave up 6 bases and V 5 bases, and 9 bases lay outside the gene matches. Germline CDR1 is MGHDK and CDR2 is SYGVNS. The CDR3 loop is CASSPFTGAHGYTF. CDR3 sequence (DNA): TGTGCCAGCAGTCCCTTTACAGGGGCCCATGGCTACACCTTC.

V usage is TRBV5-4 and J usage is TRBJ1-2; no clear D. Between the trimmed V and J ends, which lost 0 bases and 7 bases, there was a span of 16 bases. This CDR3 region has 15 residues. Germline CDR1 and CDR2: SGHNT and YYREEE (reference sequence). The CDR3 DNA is TGTGCCAGCAGCTTGGTGGACGATGGGTTAGGTGGCTACACCTTC. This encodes CASSLVDDGLGGYTF.

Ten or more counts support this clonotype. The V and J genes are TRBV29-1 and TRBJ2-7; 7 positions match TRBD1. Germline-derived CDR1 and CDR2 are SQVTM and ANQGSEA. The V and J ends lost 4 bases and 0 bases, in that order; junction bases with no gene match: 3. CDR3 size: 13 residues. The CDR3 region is CSVGQGFSYEQYF. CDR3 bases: TGCAGCGTTGGACAGGGTTTCTCCTACGAGCAGTACTTC.

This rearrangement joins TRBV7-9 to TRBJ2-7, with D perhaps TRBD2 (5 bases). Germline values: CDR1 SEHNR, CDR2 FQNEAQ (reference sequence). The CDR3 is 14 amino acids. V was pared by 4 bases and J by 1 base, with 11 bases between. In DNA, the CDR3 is TGTGCCAGCAGCTACGGGATCAGTTCCTACGAGCAGTACTTC. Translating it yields CASSYGISSYEQYF.